This T cell receptor (beta chain) originates from a study of T cells in Graves' hyperthyroidism and ophthalmopathy (dated by TCRdb to between 2018 and 2021). For context, the study as a whole: Peripheral blood samples were taken at the time of initial diagnosis, prior to any treatment. The paper describes TCR Vbeta CDR3 sequencing of 135 peripheral blood samples, made up of under 50 ophthalmopathy patients, 70 to 75 hyperthyroidism patients and 17 progressor patients. For training and testing, the roughly 100 patients in the discovery cohort were randomly divided in a 7:3 ratio. After blood sampling, hyperthyroidism patients were treated with methimazole at a starting dose of 30 mg daily, and ophthalmopathy patients were treated with high-dose intravenous methylprednisolone. Whether ophthalmopathy could be predicted prospectively was tested in an independent validation cohort made up of roughly 20 hyperthyroidism patients plus 17 patients who later progressed to ophthalmopathy. Thyroid tissue and blood T-cell repertoires from six Graves' hyperthyroidism patients were also compared in the study. TCR V-J signatures able to tell the groups apart were searched for in a discovery cohort of approximately 95 patients, of whom around 43 had Graves' ophthalmopathy and about 60 had stable Graves' hyperthyroidism.

Amplification of TCR beta CDR3 regions was carried out from RNA transcripts. A first-round RT-PCR of the TCR CDR3 used the HTBI primer set with the Qiagen OneStep RT-PCR kit. Libraries were constructed in a second round of multiplex PCR, after which size selection and purification were carried out. The libraries were sequenced on an Illumina HiSeq2000 using paired-end 100 bp reads. The paper's data handling went like this. SOAPnuke was used to process the raw data, removing reads that contained adapters or uncalled bases, had a mean Phred below 15, or lacked an exact match to the constant primer or identifier. High-quality paired reads were merged using COPE v1.2.5, and each unique nucleotide sequence was defined as a clonotype. MiTCR v1.1 was used to align the clonotypes against IMGT TRBV, TRBD and TRBJ reference segments. The analysis included only V-J combinations with a frequency above 0.0001, which together covered more than 98% of the repertoires. The TCS score was defined as F50 (clonal expansion) divided by E x V (chaos), with BLOSUM62-based TCRdist calculated between CDR3 peptides within each V-J. Welch's t-statistics and random forest reduced roughly 500 V-J features to fewer than 15, which were used in a naive Bayes classifier (R e1071). TCRdb's own reprocessing of the public reads used fastp at Q25 and MiXCR and kept productive beta chains. CDR3 protein sequences are deduplicated, and each keeps its most common genes and DNA. What appears here as the V and J calls and clone size reflects TCRdb's work, not the paper's. The sample table holds around 280,000 distinct CDR3 sequences, of which about an eighth were seen once. The ten largest clones represent 7.9% of the sample.

Findings and caveats that apply to the study as a whole: Ophthalmopathy was separated from stable hyperthyroidism by a 13 V-J signature model, with approximately 85% sensitivity and 81% to 82% specificity obtained in cross-validation and 80%/75% obtained in testing. Most expanded thyroid clonotypes (frequency above 0.001) were also detected in blood, suggesting blood repertoires may reflect thyroid immune responses. During validation, the model predicted progression to ophthalmopathy a median of roughly 7.1 months ahead of onset, with around 65% sensitivity and 72% to 80% specificity. No statistical method was used to set the sample size in advance, and investigators knew the group allocation.

A patient counted as having stable Graves' hyperthyroidism if no progression to ophthalmopathy occurred over 18 months of follow-up. Hyperthyroidism patients were aged 18 to 65 years and newly diagnosed, with disease duration of less than 2 months. Any patient with an uncontrolled infection, another autoimmune disease, pregnancy or lactation was excluded. Clinical symptoms, serum thyroxine and TRAb, thyroid ultrasound, and orbital computed tomography formed the basis for the diagnoses. PBMCs were isolated from about 9.1 ml of fresh peripheral blood by Ficoll-Paque density gradient centrifugation. Trizol reagent was used to extract total RNA, and RNA quality was then checked on an Agilent 2100 Bioanalyzer. The CDR3 measures 14 amino acids from cysteine to phenylalanine. This entry keeps only the CDR3 DNA: 42 bases, framed from base 1. V is pruned by 7 bases and J by 8 bases, leaving 10 bases of the junction without a gene match. For CDR1 and CDR2, the germline V gene lists KGHSY and FQNENV.

Only a few counts were recorded for this clonotype. Its specific antigen is unknown. Base qualities were left out, and no much larger clone turns up one base away. The sample was blood. The chain uses TRBV16 and TRBJ2-1; TRBD1 aligns with 8 central bases. This receptor was obtained from a woman aged 40 to 50 with Graves' hyperthyroidism. The CDR3 has the sequence CASTRQGLIDEQFF. Read as DNA, the sequence is TGTGCCAGCACCAGACAGGGGTTAATAGATGAGCAGTTCTTC. The CDR3, completed at both ends by the reference TRBV16 and TRBJ2-1 genes, gives the full variable domain GEEVAQTPKHLVRGEGQKAKLYCAPIKGHSYVFWYQQVLKNEFKFLISFQNENVFDETGMPKERFSAKCLPNSPCSLEIQATKLEDSAVYFCASTRQGLIDEQFFGPGTRLTVL.